This T cell receptor (beta chain) was retrieved from a study of blood T cell repertoires in COVID-19. Study-wide context: Acute-phase and convalescent COVID-19 samples originated in the United States, Italy and Spain. In each case, the material was cDNA or gDNA derived from T cells, B-cell-depleted T cells, or PBMCs.

As originally analysed: Nucleated cell number was recorded as an estimate derived from reference gene primer amplification. TCRdb keeps only in-frame clones here, not all; method: immunoSEQ multiplex PCR. V and J calls and clone size are as listed in that table; D and trimming were resolved from the DNA. The sample lists 150,000 or so clones, roughly 87% occurring once. Between the trimmed V and J ends, which lost 2 bases and 8 bases, there was a span of 9 bases. Germline V lookup: CDR1 SNHLY, CDR2 FYNNEI. CDR3 length equals 13 residues. Sequencing input: peripheral blood. The clonotype comes from a human donor in a cohort sampled during active COVID-19. The chain uses TRBV2 and TRBJ1-4; no definite D call. The DNA of the CDR3 is TGTGCCAGCAGTGAATGGAGCGAGGAAAAACTGTTTTTT. Amino acids: CASSEWSEEKLFF.